This TCR beta chain was recovered during a study of regulatory T cells in long-lasting Graves disease. Arm-PCR of CDR3 regions with iRepertoire HTBI primers generated TCR beta libraries. TCRdb reanalysed the multiplex PCR reads using MiXCR and keeps one entry per CDR3 protein. The sample lists some 600,000 distinct CDR3 sequences, about 16% occurring once. Time point defined: newly diagnosed GD, antithyroid drugs for less than 3 months. PBMCs provided the RNA from which the TCR library was made. Germline trimming cut 10 bases from V and 3 bases from J; bases unmatched to any gene: 10. CDR3 size: 14 residues. Germline assignment: CDR1 SNHLY and CDR2 FYNNEI. This clonotype was found many times. This same sample was also taken into another study, of T cells in Graves' hyperthyroidism and ophthalmopathy. This second study says: Clinical symptoms, serum thyroxine, TRAb, thyroid ultrasound and orbital computed tomography established diagnosis. Among thyroid clonotypes expanded above 0.001, most also appeared in blood.

This chain joins TRBV2 and TRBJ2-3, with TRBD1 identical over 7 bases. This TCR was recovered from a man younger than 30 with Graves disease. Sequenced material: peripheral blood mononuclear cells (PBMCs), taken at new diagnosis, from a patient treated with antithyroid drugs. This CDR3 is CATQDDRATDTQYF. Here the CDR3 DNA reads TGTGCCACCCAAGATGACAGGGCTACAGATACGCAGTATTTT.